This TCR beta chain emerged from a study of control samples from healthy donors and cancer patients. Measured with immunoSEQ multiplex PCR; TCRdb has only the in-frame clones, and not every one. Altogether 100,000 to 150,000 clones are present, around 93% being singletons, with the ten largest covering about 9%. CDR3 length: 17 residues. Germline V gene data show CDR1 as SGHTA and CDR2 as FQGNSA. Trimming shortened V by 0 bases and J by 3 bases, and 15 bases separated the two germline ends. This chain connects TRBV7-2 to TRBJ1-3; D remains ambiguous. The sequenced sample consisted of blood. The TCR comes from a man younger than 35 in good health. CDR3 DNA: TGTGCCAGCAGCTTAGCTCTACAGCGGGCTAGTGGAAACACCATATATTTT. Amino acid sequence: CASSLALQRASGNTIYF.